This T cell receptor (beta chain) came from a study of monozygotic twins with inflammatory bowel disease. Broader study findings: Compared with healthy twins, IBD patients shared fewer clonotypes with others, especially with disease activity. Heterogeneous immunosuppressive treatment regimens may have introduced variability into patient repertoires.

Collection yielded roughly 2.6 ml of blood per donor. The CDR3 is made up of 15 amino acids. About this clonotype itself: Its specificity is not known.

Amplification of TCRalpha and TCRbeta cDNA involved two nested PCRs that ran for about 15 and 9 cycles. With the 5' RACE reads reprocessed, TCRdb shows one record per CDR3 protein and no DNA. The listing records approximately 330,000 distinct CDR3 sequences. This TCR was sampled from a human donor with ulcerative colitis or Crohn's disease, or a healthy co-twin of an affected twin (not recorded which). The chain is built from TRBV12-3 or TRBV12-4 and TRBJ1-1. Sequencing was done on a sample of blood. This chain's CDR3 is CASRRTGRANAEAFF.